This T cell receptor beta chain stems from a study of blood T cell repertoires in COVID-19. Study information: Some COVID-19 samples were acute and others convalescent; all came from the United States, Italy and Spain. Sample material is recorded as cDNA or gDNA derived from T cells, B-cell-depleted T cells, or PBMCs.

This clone was detected only a few times. Under the authors' procedure: Amplification of reference gene primers was used by the study to estimate nucleated cell counts. The table came from immunoSEQ multiplex PCR; TCRdb's copy has only in-frame clones and leaves some out. That table is the source of V, J and clone size, and D and trimming were worked out from the DNA. The table records roughly 230,000 clones, around four fifths of them present only once. V lost 2 bases and J 4 bases, leaving 8 bases between the germline ends. The CDR3 loop spans 13 amino acids. Germline V gene lookup returns CDR1 MNHEY and CDR2 SVGEGT.

Source material: peripheral blood. The sequence was obtained from a man between 40 and 49 years old with active or convalescent COVID-19. The rearrangement joins TRBV6-2 or TRBV6-3 to TRBJ1-2; possible D gene TRBD1, 5 bases. The chain's CDR3 is CASSYGGLYGYTF. CDR3 sequence (DNA): TGTGCCAGCAGTTACGGGGGACTCTATGGCTACACCTTC.